Listed here are 32 T cell receptor beta chains from one sample, sequenced in a study of glioma-infiltrating T cells after dendritic cell vaccination. TCRdb keeps only in-frame clones here, not all; method: immunoSEQ multiplex PCR. The sample records fewer than 85,000 clones, more than 65% being singletons. The sequencing used blood, collected before dendritic cell vaccination. These receptors were obtained from a human donor with glioblastoma.

Regarding this clone: Other DNA sequences in the same sample also yield this CDR3. The rearrangement links TRBV5-1 to TRBJ2-5, with TRBD1 as a possible D gene (5 bases). The CDR3 contains 13 residues. V gave up 0 bases and J gave up 2 bases, with 5 bases separating them. The germline V gene encodes CDR1 SGHRS and CDR2 YFSETQ. DNA for the CDR3: TGCGCCAGCAGCTTGGGACAGCAAGAGACCCAGTACTTC. This gives the protein CASSLGQQETQYF.

This clone has just a few counts. CDR3 sequence reads: CASSRQRSRSEKLFF. As DNA, the CDR3 is TGTGCCAGCAGTAGACAGCGCTCTAGGTCTGAAAAACTGTTTTTT. V usage is TRBV6-1 and J usage is TRBJ1-4, with a weak D call TRBD1 (5 bases). This CDR3 is built from 15 residues. Trimming removed 5 bases from V and 7 bases from J, with 17 bases in between. Germline values: CDR1 MNHNS, CDR2 SASEGT.

The chain is built from TRBV11-2 and TRBJ2-2; the D is unclear. The V end was cut by 3 bases, the J end by 1 base, with 9 bases between. There are 15 residues in the CDR3. Germline V gene lookup returns CDR1 SGHAT and CDR2 FQNNGV. CDR3 sequence: CASSLSHLNTGELFF. The CDR3, as DNA: TGTGCCAGCAGCTTGTCACACCTGAACACCGGGGAGCTGTTTTTT.

V usage is TRBV5-1 and J usage is TRBJ1-2; D may be TRBD1 (5 bases). The CDR3 contains 15 residues. V lost 4 bases, J lost 2 bases, and 15 bases lay in between. CDR1 is SGHRS, CDR2 YFSETQ, per germline. For the CDR3, the DNA is TGCGCCAGCAGCATCCAGGGATATTTAAACTATGGCTACACCTTC. This translates into CASSIQGYLNYGYTF.

The V gene is TRBV7-9, the J gene TRBJ2-3; 8 bases match TRBD1. This CDR3 has 18 residues. CDR1 is SEHNR and CDR2 is FQNEAQ in the germline V gene (reference sequence). Germline trimming cut 5 bases from V and 1 base from J; bases unmatched to any gene: 14. Here the CDR3 DNA reads TGTGCCAGCAGCCCACACCCCCGGACAGGGCCCGGCACAGATACGCAGTATTTT. Amino acid sequence: CASSPHPRTGPGTDTQYF.

The chain couples TRBV2 to TRBJ1-1, with D possibly matching TRBD1 (5 bases). Germline V CDR1 and CDR2: SNHLY, FYNNEI. The length of the CDR3 is 16 residues. V lost 4 bases and J 1 base, leaving 16 bases between the germline ends. This CDR3 is CASSASQGLTNTEAFF. As DNA, the CDR3 is TGTGCCAGCAGTGCATCTCAGGGACTCACGAACACTGAAGCTTTCTTT.

The V and J genes are TRBV9 and TRBJ2-7; the match to TRBD1 covers 9 bases. The J segment lost 1 base and the V segment lost 0 bases, leaving 8 bases of the junction unmatched. The CDR3 has 17 amino acids. Germline CDR1 is SGDLS and CDR2 is YYNGEE. The CDR3 coding sequence is TGTGCCAGCAGCGTAGGACTGGGACAGGGACTTTCCTACGAGCAGTACTTC. Translation gives CASSVGLGQGLSYEQYF.

The chain couples TRBV15 to TRBJ1-5; D is undetermined. The CDR3 is made up of 17 amino acids. The V gene lost 0 bases and the J gene lost 0 bases, with 12 bases spanning the gap. Germline loops: CDR1 LNHNV, CDR2 YYDKDF (reference sequence). The CDR3 DNA sequence: TGTGCCACCAGCAGAGAATCCGCAGGTTATAGCAATCAGCCCCAGCATTTT. This sequence encodes CATSRESAGYSNQPQHF.

This clone was detected a few times. This chain joins TRBV25-1 and TRBJ2-5, with D unclear. Trimming took 1 base from V and 5 from J, leaving 5 bases between them. CDR3 size: 12 residues. CDR1 and CDR2 (germline): MGHDK, SYGVNS. The CDR3 loop is CASSESRETQYF. The CDR3 DNA reads TGTGCCAGCAGTGAATCTCGGGAGACCCAGTACTTC.

The DNA of the CDR3 is TGCGCCAGCAATACGGGGGGGTTTACAGATACGCAGTATTTT. This sequence encodes CASNTGGFTDTQYF. V and J are TRBV5-1 and TRBJ2-3, with 8 bases fitting TRBD2. The V segment lost 6 bases and the J segment 3 bases; nucleotides outside the gene matches: 6. Germline CDR1 is SGHRS and CDR2 is YFSETQ. The CDR3 loop spans 14 amino acids.

This clone appeared a single time. The chain links TRBV27 to TRBJ1-5, with 8 bases that match TRBD1. J was trimmed by 0 bases and V by 5 bases; bases with no gene match: 9. The CDR3 length is 17 residues. Germline V gene data show CDR1 as MNHEY and CDR2 as SMNVEV (reference sequence). CDR3 in DNA: TGTGCCAGCAGTCTACAAACAGGGGGGATTAGCAATCAGCCCCAGCATTTT. It codes for CASSLQTGGISNQPQHF.

The V and J genes are TRBV6-1 and TRBJ1-2, with D possibly TRBD1 on 5 matching bases. Germline loops: CDR1 MNHNS, CDR2 SASEGT. The CDR3 totals 14 residues. Trimming pared 4 bases from V and 5 bases from J, leaving 14 bases between. The CDR3 region has the DNA TGTGCCAGCAGTGTGGGGGGACCTTCTTATGGCTACACCTTC. Protein sequence: CASSVGGPSYGYTF.

The chain employs TRBV7-9 and TRBJ2-3; 12 nucleotides match TRBD1. The V and J ends lost 2 bases and 4 bases, in that order; junction bases with no gene match: 7. This CDR3 is 17 amino acids long. CDR1 and CDR2 (germline): SEHNR, FQNEAQ (reference sequence). CDR3: CASSLRGQGARADTQYF. Written as DNA, the CDR3 is TGTGCCAGCAGCTTACGGGGACAGGGGGCGCGAGCAGATACGCAGTATTTT.

The rearrangement uses TRBV15 and TRBJ1-1; 9 nucleotides line up with TRBD1. CDR3 length: 15 amino acids. J gave up 7 bases and V 5 bases, and 11 bases lay outside the gene matches. Germline V gives CDR1 LNHNV, CDR2 YYDKDF (reference sequence). The CDR3 region is CATSVKNRGLGEAFF. The CDR3 DNA follows: TGTGCCACCAGCGTCAAAAACAGGGGGCTCGGTGAAGCTTTCTTT.

V gene TRBV7-3 combines with J gene TRBJ2-1; tentatively, D is TRBD1 (5 bases). The ends were cut back, 2 bases at V and 6 bases at J, with 8 bases in the middle. Germline V CDR1 and CDR2: SGHTA, FQGTGA. CDR3 length: 13 amino acids. The CDR3 region has the DNA TGTGCCAGCAGCTTACAGGGCGGCAATGAGCAGTTCTTC. Translation: CASSLQGGNEQFF.

V and J are TRBV5-1 and TRBJ2-5, with 10 nucleotides matching TRBD1. The better agreement between TRBJ2-7 and the DNA end casts doubt on the J call. Germline loops: CDR1 SGHRS, CDR2 YFSETQ. The CDR3 covers 16 residues. The CDR3 protein is CASSRDETGGTYEQYF. The CDR3, as DNA: TGCGCCAGCAGCCGCGATGAGACAGGGGGCACCTACGAGCAGTACTTC.

This clone has only one observation. The chain combines TRBV6-5 with TRBJ2-7; possible D gene TRBD1, 6 bases. There are 14 residues in the CDR3. In germline, CDR1 is MNHEY, CDR2 SVGAGI. V dropped 2 bases and J dropped 3 bases, with 11 bases sitting between them. The CDR3 DNA reads as TGTGCCAGCAGTTACGAGTCAGGGGTCTACGAGCAGTACTTC. It translates to CASSYESGVYEQYF.

This clone was seen only once. The chain couples TRBV6-5 to TRBJ1-6; D is unclear. V was trimmed by 6 bases and J by 0 bases, leaving 9 bases between them. Germline values: CDR1 MNHEY, CDR2 SVGAGI. This CDR3 has 15 residues. CDR3 in DNA: TGTGCCAGCAGGCGTCCGAGCTCCTATAATTCACCCCTCCACTTT. Translating it yields CASRRPSSYNSPLHF.

The chain recombines TRBV11-2 with TRBJ2-7; 9 positions match TRBD1. V gave up 3 bases and J gave up 2 bases; unmatched junction bases: 5. This CDR3 comprises 15 residues. Germline CDR1 reads SGHAT; CDR2 reads FQNNGV. Written as DNA, the CDR3 is TGTGCCAGCAGCTTTGGACAGGGGATTGCCTACGAGCAGTACGTC. It specifies CASSFGQGIAYEQYV.

The chain has TRBV4-1 and TRBJ2-5; 11 bases are a match to TRBD2. Per germline, CDR1 MGHRA and CDR2 YSYEKL. J gave up 2 bases and V 2 bases, and 13 bases lay outside the gene matches. The CDR3 extends over 19 amino acids. CDR3 residues: CASSQLVTSGIPEQETQYF. DNA of the CDR3: TGCGCCAGCAGCCAACTGGTGACTAGCGGGATACCCGAACAAGAGACCCAGTACTTC.

A remark on this clone: One end of the junction does not line up with germline, which may come from a read error. The chain joins TRBV19 to TRBJ1-5; D is possibly TRBD1 (5 bases). CDR1 is LNHDA and CDR2 is SQIVND in the germline V gene (reference sequence). The length of the CDR3 is 13 residues. For the CDR3, the DNA is TGTGCCAGTAGTATCGCGGGGACTCAGGCCCAGCATTTT. It translates to CASSIAGTQAQHF.

This rearrangement joins TRBV30 to TRBJ2-3, with 7 bases matching TRBD1. V was clipped by 0 bases and J by 4 bases; unmatched bases: 4. The germline V gene encodes CDR1 GTSNPN and CDR2 SVGIG (reference sequence). The CDR3 is 14 amino acids. As DNA, the CDR3 is TGTGCCTGGAGTGTAGGGACAGTTTCAGATACGCAGTATTTT. Its translation: CAWSVGTVSDTQYF.

V gene TRBV13 combines with J gene TRBJ2-5; tentative D call: TRBD2 (5 bases). V lost 4 bases and J lost 2, with 20 bases in between. Germline CDR1 reads PRHDT; CDR2 reads FYEKMQ (reference sequence). The CDR3 is 17 amino acids. DNA for the CDR3: TGTGCCAGCAGCTCCTTACTAGACCAAACCTTGCAAGAGACCCAGTACTTC. Encoded protein: CASSSLLDQTLQETQYF.

CDR3 amino acids: CASSDGGLGGEQYV. DNA for the CDR3: TGCGCCAGCAGTGACGGGGGACTAGGGGGCGAGCAGTACGTC. The rearrangement links TRBV10-1 to TRBJ2-7; the match to TRBD2 covers 8 bases. The CDR3 length is 14 residues. V trimming: 3 bases; J trimming: 6 bases; junction bases outside the gene matches: 7. Looked up from germline, CDR1 is WNHNN and CDR2 is SYGVQD (reference sequence).

The rearrangement links TRBV6-1 to TRBJ1-1, with D perhaps TRBD1 (6 bases). Germline lookup yields CDR1 MNHNS and CDR2 SASEGT. V was trimmed by 2 bases and J by 5 bases, leaving 12 bases between them. This CDR3 comprises 14 residues. CDR3 sequence reads: CASSEQGKATEAFF. The CDR3 DNA is TGTGCCAGCAGTGAACAGGGGAAGGCTACTGAAGCTTTCTTT.

The chain has TRBV30 and TRBJ2-6; D unresolved. V was shortened by 5 bases and J by 0 bases, with 8 bases between the two germline ends. The CDR3 loop spans 14 amino acids. Germline V CDR1 and CDR2: GTSNPN, SVGIG (reference sequence). CDR3 sequence: CAWARGSGANVLTF. DNA of the CDR3: TGTGCCTGGGCCCGCGGCTCTGGGGCCAACGTCCTGACTTTC.

The CDR3 reads CASIQSGTGQYF. CDR3 in DNA: TGTGCCAGCATCCAATCAGGGACAGGGCAGTACTTC. The chain links TRBV6-1 to TRBJ2-5; 9 nucleotides match TRBD1. CDR1 and CDR2 from the germline V gene are MNHNS and SASEGT. V lost 7 bases to trimming and J lost 11 bases; unmatched junction nucleotides: 8. The CDR3 loop spans 12 amino acids.

This sequence joins TRBV6-5 and TRBJ2-7; D might be TRBD1 (6 bases). The CDR3 runs 13 residues. Trimming removed 8 bases from V and 5 bases from J, with 16 bases in between. Germline CDR1 and CDR2: MNHEY and SVGAGI. The CDR3: CASSRTAVNEQYF. CDR3 sequence (DNA): TGTGCCAGCTCCCGGACAGCAGTCAACGAGCAGTACTTC.

V usage is TRBV30 and J usage is TRBJ2-1, with 14 positions matching TRBD2. V was pared by 5 bases and J by 14 bases, with 5 bases of the junction left unmatched. Germline V gene sequence: CDR1 GTSNPN, CDR2 SVGIG (reference sequence). This CDR3 contains 12 residues. The CDR3 protein is CAWGGLAGVEFF. As DNA, the CDR3 is TGTGCCTGGGGGGGACTAGCGGGAGTAGAGTTCTTC.

This chain's CDR3 is CASSSAIQDYGYTF. The DNA for the CDR3 is TGTGCCAGCAGTTCCGCAATACAGGACTATGGCTACACCTTC. The V gene is TRBV6-5, the J gene TRBJ1-2; the D gene is possibly TRBD1 (5 bases). Germline assignment: CDR1 MNHEY and CDR2 SVGAGI. The CDR3 consists of 14 residues. V lost 4 bases to trimming and J lost 3 bases, with 12 bases between them.

This rearrangement joins TRBV6-1 to TRBJ2-3, with D possibly TRBD2 on 5 matching bases. Germline CDR1 and CDR2: MNHNS and SASEGT. The ends were cut back, 2 bases at V and 4 bases at J, with 16 bases in the middle. The CDR3 is 16 amino acids. CDR3 bases: TGTGCCAGCAGTGAAAGGCGCTCGAACGGGGCAGATACGCAGTATTTT. It encodes CASSERRSNGADTQYF.

The V call is TRBV30, the J call TRBJ2-1; D may be TRBD2 (7 bases). With 1 base removed from V and 14 bases from J, the gap between germline ends came to 21 bases. This CDR3 region has 14 residues. Germline lookup yields CDR1 GTSNPN and CDR2 SVGIG (reference sequence). The DNA of the CDR3 is TGTGCCTGGAGTGGGGGGCCCGGCCCGGGGGGAGAGTTCTTC. As protein: CAWSGGPGPGGEFF. The full variable domain, its missing parts supplied by reference TRBV30 and TRBJ2-1, is SQTIHQWPATLVQPVGSPLSLECTVEGTSNPNLYWYRQAAGRGLQLLFYSVGIGQISSEVPQNLSASRPQDRQFILSSKKLLLSDSGFYLCAWSGGPGPGGEFFGPGTRLTVL.